This TCR beta chain stems from a study of cytomegalovirus exposure and HLA in healthy donors. The CDR3 totals 13 residues. The V segment lost 1 base and the J segment 3 bases; nucleotides outside the gene matches: 2. The V gene's germline CDR1 is GTSNPN and CDR2 SVGIG (reference sequence). The PCR employed 60 Vbeta primers together with 13 Jbeta primers. Assay: immunoSEQ multiplex PCR; the TCRdb copy retains only in-frame clones and omits some. The sample carries roughly 200,000 clones, approximately 78% recorded once. The chain is built from TRBV30 and TRBJ2-5, with 7 bases that match TRBD1. What was sequenced was PBMCs. The sequence came from a woman aged 35 to 49 in good health and CMV-seronegative. CDR3 nucleotides: TGTGCCTGGAGTGCAGGGACAGAAGAGACCCAGTACTTC. Its protein product is CAWSAGTEETQYF.